This passage covers 24 T cell receptor beta chains from one sample sequenced in a study of blood T cell repertoires in COVID-19. Clones were sequenced by immunoSEQ multiplex PCR, and TCRdb holds only the in-frame ones, with some missing. The sample shows roughly 100,000 clones, about 76% of them seen only once. Material: peripheral blood. Every receptor here comes from a woman older than 75 with acute or convalescent COVID-19.

This CDR3 is CASSLTGQLEKLFF. The CDR3 DNA reads as TGTGCCAGCAGCTTAACGGGACAACTTGAAAAACTGTTTTTT. The chain is built from TRBV7-9 and TRBJ1-4; possible D gene TRBD1, 6 bases. Trimming took off 2 bases at V and 7 bases at J, with 11 bases between the two ends. Germline V gene lookup returns CDR1 SEHNR and CDR2 FQNEAQ (reference sequence). The CDR3 spans 14 residues.

The chain has TRBV28 and TRBJ2-1, with unresolved D. Trimming took off 3 bases at V and 9 bases at J, with 9 bases between the two ends. Germline V lookup: CDR1 MDHEN, CDR2 SYDVKM. CDR3 length: 12 amino acids. This CDR3 is CASSFIVVEQFF. The CDR3 DNA follows: TGTGCCAGCAGTTTCATAGTGGTTGAGCAGTTCTTC.

This clone appeared once. The chain joins TRBV6-6 to TRBJ2-1, with TRBD2 identical over 8 bases. The junction had 8 bases not matched to a gene; V was cut back by 6 bases and J by 4 bases. This CDR3 region has 15 residues. Per germline, CDR1 MNHNY and CDR2 SVGAGI (reference sequence). This CDR3 reads CASRGAGAKYNEQFF. Here the CDR3 DNA reads TGTGCCAGCAGGGGAGCGGGGGCCAAATACAATGAGCAGTTCTTC.

The chain is built from TRBV9 and TRBJ2-3, with 7 bases aligning to TRBD2. V trimming: 4 bases; J trimming: 6 bases; junction bases outside the gene matches: 11. The V gene's germline CDR1 is SGDLS and CDR2 YYNGEE. CDR3 length: 15 amino acids. The CDR3 nucleotides read TGTGCCAGCAGCCTGACTAGCTCAGGTCGGGATACGCAGTATTTT. Its translation: CASSLTSSGRDTQYF.

This chain uses TRBV29-1 with TRBJ1-2; 7 nucleotides agree with TRBD1. The CDR3 is 12 amino acids. With V trimmed by 3 bases and J by 4 bases, 2 bases remained unmatched. Germline CDR1 and CDR2: SQVTM and ANQGSEA. The CDR3 region has the DNA TGCAGCGTTGACCGGACAGGCTATGGCTACACCTTC. This codes for CSVDRTGYGYTF.

The gene calls are TRBV10-3 and TRBJ2-6; D remains ambiguous. The V gene's germline CDR1 is ENHRY and CDR2 SYGVKD. Between the trimmed V and J ends, which lost 3 bases and 2 bases, there was a span of 8 bases. CDR3 size: 15 residues. CDR3 amino acids: CAISEYQAGANVLTF. The CDR3 nucleotides read TGTGCCATCAGTGAATACCAGGCTGGGGCCAACGTCCTGACTTTC.

DNA of the CDR3: TGTGCCAGCACTCGGGGGGGACAGCCCTGGGAGACCCAGTACTTC. Protein product: CASTRGGQPWETQYF. This rearrangement joins TRBV27 to TRBJ2-5; TRBD2 might be the D (8 bases). The CDR3 loop spans 15 amino acids. CDR1 MNHEY and CDR2 SMNVEV come from the germline V gene (reference sequence). The V gene lost 7 bases and the J gene lost 5 bases, with 20 bases spanning the gap.

The J gene is TRBJ2-1, the V gene TRBV7-2; TRBD1 aligns across 10 bases. Germline V CDR1 and CDR2: SGHTA, FQGNSA. CDR3 length: 15 amino acids. V trimming: 5 bases; J trimming: 3 bases; junction bases outside the gene matches: 4. CDR3 nucleotides: TGTGCCAGCAGCCCCGGACAGGGGGGCTACAATGAGCAGTTCTTC. Translation: CASSPGQGGYNEQFF.

The rearrangement joins TRBV5-5 to TRBJ2-5; the D gene is possibly TRBD1 (6 bases). The length of the CDR3 is 16 residues. CDR1 and CDR2 (germline): SGHKS, YYEKEE (reference sequence). Between the trimmed V and J ends, which lost 3 bases and 2 bases, there was a span of 17 bases. CDR3 residues: CASSSRRRGIQETQYF. The DNA for the CDR3 is TGTGCCAGCAGCTCACGAAGAAGGGGGATTCAAGAGACCCAGTACTTC. Drawing the rest from reference TRBV5-5 and TRBJ2-5, the complete variable domain is DAGVTQSPTHLIKTRGQQVTLRCSPISGHKSVSWYQQVLGQGPQFIFQYYEKEERGRGNFPDRFSARQFPNYSSELNVNALLLGDSALYLCASSSRRRGIQETQYFGPGTRLLVL.

This chain links TRBV7-2 with TRBJ1-6; D possibly corresponds to TRBD1 (5 bases). Germline V gene sequence: CDR1 SGHTA, CDR2 FQGNSA. Deletions cut 5 bases from V and 5 bases from J, with 10 bases between. The CDR3 covers 14 residues. Written as DNA, the CDR3 is TGTGCCAGCAGCAAGGGGCAGGATAATTCACCCCTCCACTTT. It is translated as CASSKGQDNSPLHF.

This clone appeared a single time. A read error may account for a junction end that differs from germline. V gene TRBV7-7 combines with J gene TRBJ2-1, with TRBD2 as a possible D gene (6 bases). From germline, CDR1 is SSHAT and CDR2 FNYEAQ (reference sequence). The CDR3 consists of 13 residues. The CDR3 sequence is CASSLGLANEQFF. The CDR3 DNA reads TGTGCTAGCAGCTTAGGCCTAGCGAATGAGCAGTTCTTC.

The chain combines TRBV7-8 with TRBJ1-5; TRBD1 is a possible D gene (6 bases). V lost 4 bases and J lost 9, with 10 bases in between. The germline V gene has CDR1 SGHVS and CDR2 FQNEAQ. CDR3 size: 12 residues. The DNA for the CDR3 is TGTGCCAGCAGCTCAGAAGGGGGGCCCCAGCATTTT. Translated: CASSSEGGPQHF.

The chain has TRBV5-8 and TRBJ1-2; the match to TRBD1 covers 8 bases. CDR3 size: 14 residues. J was trimmed by 2 bases and V by 4 bases; bases with no gene match: 4. Germline values: CDR1 SGHTS, CDR2 YDEGEE. The chain's CDR3 is CASSRGQVNYGYTF. In DNA, the CDR3 is TGTGCCAGCAGCAGGGGACAGGTGAACTATGGCTACACCTTC.

The chain employs TRBV6-2 or TRBV6-3 and TRBJ2-7, with 9 bases that match TRBD1. CDR3 length: 16 residues. The germline CDR1 and CDR2 sequences are MNHEY and SVGEGT. V shed 6 bases, J shed 0 bases, and the junction held 9 bases outside the gene matches. Here the CDR3 reads CASSLTPGQGSYEQYF. The CDR3 DNA reads TGTGCCAGCAGCCTAACCCCGGGACAGGGCTCCTACGAGCAGTACTTC.

The chain uses TRBV19 and TRBJ1-5, with unresolved D. The CDR3 runs 14 residues. Germline V gene lookup returns CDR1 LNHDA and CDR2 SQIVND (reference sequence). The V gene lost 3 bases and the J gene lost 2 bases, with 8 bases spanning the gap. The chain's CDR3 is CASSMLVGNQPQHF. CDR3 in DNA: TGTGCCAGTAGTATGTTAGTAGGCAATCAGCCCCAGCATTTT. Filled out from reference TRBV19 and TRBJ1-5, the complete variable domain reads DGGITQSPKYLFRKEGQNVTLSCEQNLNHDAMYWYRQDPGQGLRLIYYSQIVNDFQKGDIAEGYSVSREKKESFPLTVTSAQKNPTAFYLCASSMLVGNQPQHFGDGTRLSIL.

The chain joins TRBV6-5 to TRBJ1-1; TRBD1 aligns across 10 bases. Germline V CDR1 and CDR2: MNHEY, SVGAGI. The CDR3 spans 15 residues. J lost 1 base, V lost 5 bases, and 4 bases had no gene match. CDR3 bases: TGTGCCAGCAGTCCGCGGACAGGGGGGAACACTGAAGCTTTCTTT. It encodes CASSPRTGGNTEAFF.

V usage is TRBV7-9 and J usage is TRBJ1-2; 7 positions match TRBD1. Looked up from germline, CDR1 is SEHNR and CDR2 is FQNEAQ (reference sequence). V trimming: 1 base; J trimming: 3 bases; junction bases outside the gene matches: 2. CDR3 size: 14 residues. The CDR3 nucleotides are TGTGCCAGCAGCTTAGGGCAGGGGGACTATGGCTACACCTTC. Its translation: CASSLGQGDYGYTF.

In regard to this clone: The junction departs from the called germline gene at one end, perhaps through a read error. V usage is TRBV7-2 and J usage is TRBJ1-4; TRBD1 aligns across 7 bases. Per the germline V gene, CDR1 is SGHTA and CDR2 is FQGNSA. This CDR3 contains 14 residues. The CDR3 sequence is CASSLDRDRRGVVF. CDR3 coding DNA: TGTGCCAGCAGCTTAGACCGGGACAGACGCGGGGTAGTCTTT.

J is TRBJ1-6 and V is TRBV6-4; 8 positions match TRBD1. V lost 11 bases and J lost 5; bases outside the gene matches: 17. Germline V gene sequence: CDR1 MRHNA, CDR2 SNTAGT. The CDR3 covers 17 residues. CDR3 in amino acids: CAGQDRESHYDNSPLHF. Written as DNA, the CDR3 is TGTGCCGGTCAGGACAGGGAGTCACATTATGATAATTCACCCCTCCACTTT.

The V gene is TRBV28, the J gene TRBJ1-2, with 7 bases matching TRBD1. This CDR3 has 14 amino acids. CDR1 and CDR2 (germline): MDHEN, SYDVKM. V dropped 3 bases and J dropped 6; count of bases not matched to a gene: 7. The CDR3 DNA reads TGTGCCAGCAGTTTGGCGGACAGGAGTAATGGCTACACCTTC. It translates to CASSLADRSNGYTF.

This clone has a handful of counts. The chain links TRBV13 to TRBJ2-3; 8 bases map to TRBD2. CDR3 size: 15 residues. J lost 5 bases, V lost 5 bases, and 9 bases had no gene match. The germline CDR1 and CDR2 sequences are PRHDT and FYEKMQ (reference sequence). The CDR3 DNA reads as TGTGCCAGCAGCCCCGAGCGGGGGTTTAGAGATACGCAGTATTTT. Amino acid sequence: CASSPERGFRDTQYF.

The chain couples TRBV5-4 to TRBJ1-4, with D possibly TRBD1 on 5 matching bases. Trimming pared 1 base from V and 14 bases from J, leaving 12 bases between. Germline CDR1 SGHNT, CDR2 YYREEE (reference sequence). This CDR3 is built from 12 residues. The CDR3 loop reads CASSLQGRMLFF. CDR3 DNA sequence: TGTGCCAGCAGCTTGCAGGGCCGTATGCTGTTTTTT.

This clone was found once. The V call is TRBV7-9, the J call TRBJ1-5; D may be TRBD1 (6 bases). The CDR3 runs to 19 residues. Germline CDR1 and CDR2: SEHNR and FQNEAQ (reference sequence). Trimming cost V 0 bases and J 0 bases, with 18 bases left between them. CDR3 DNA sequence: TGTGCCAGCAGCTTAGCAACGGGACACGGCCTATATAGCAATCAGCCCCAGCATTTT. This codes for CASSLATGHGLYSNQPQHF. The entire variable domain, with the rest obtained from reference TRBV7-9 and TRBJ1-5, is as follows: DTGVSQNPRHKITKRGQNVTFRCDPISEHNRLYWYRQTLGQGPEFLTYFQNEAQLEKSRLLSDRFSAERPKGSFSTLEIQRTEQGDSAMYLCASSLATGHGLYSNQPQHFGDGTRLSIL.

J is TRBJ2-5 and V is TRBV5-1; D perhaps matches TRBD2 (5 bases). The V end was cut by 3 bases, the J end by 1 base, with 7 bases between. Germline CDR1 reads SGHRS; CDR2 reads YFSETQ. The CDR3 length is 13 residues. In nucleotides, the CDR3 is TGCGCCAGCAGCTCCGCGGGCCAAGAGACCCAGTACTTC. Encoded protein: CASSSAGQETQYF.